These 2 T cell receptor beta chains were sequenced from one sample in a study of response to subunit inactivated influenza vaccine. One entry per CDR3 protein results from TCRdb running MiXCR on the RT-PCR reads. The sample contains hundreds of thousands of distinct CDR3 sequences, 7.5% to 8.5% of which appear only once. Here the sequenced sample was PBMCs from blood, taken about 23 months after vaccination. All receptors derive from a man aged 45 to 75 who received an inactivated influenza vaccine.

This clonotype was found a few times. The chain is built from TRBV5-1 and TRBJ2-5, with D uncertain. The germline gives CDR1 SGHRS, CDR2 YFSETQ. CDR3 length: 14 residues. V lost 3 bases, J lost 2 bases, and 11 bases lay in between. The CDR3 sequence is CASSYGRLQETQYF. Written as DNA, the CDR3 is TGCGCCAGCAGCTACGGACGGTTACAAGAGACCCAGTACTTC.

This clonotype was detected ten times or more. The V call is TRBV20-1, the J call TRBJ2-3; 9 bases align to TRBD2. This CDR3 is built from 17 residues. Germline CDR1 reads DFQATT; CDR2 reads SNEGSKA (reference sequence). The V gene end was trimmed by 0 bases and the J gene end by 6 bases; junction bases not matched to a gene: 13. CDR3 nucleotides: TGCAGTGCTAGAGAGTATAGCGGGGGATCGAACTGGGATACGCAGTATTTT. Translating it yields CSAREYSGGSNWDTQYF.